The clone carrying this T cell receptor beta chain was observed a handful of times. The antigen is undetermined. TCR beta CDR3 regions were amplified from RNA transcripts. First-round RT-PCR relied on HTBI primers, and a second-round multiplex PCR came next. TCRdb redid the calling of the multiplex PCR reads with MiXCR, one entry per CDR3 protein. The repertoire holds around 1,000,000 distinct CDR3 sequences, with approximately 35% as singletons. Trimming at V came to 6 bases and at J to 5 bases, leaving 10 bases not matched to a gene. This CDR3 spans 14 amino acids. This sample is part of a study of Graves' ophthalmopathy and Graves' hyperthyroidism. Study summary: If no ophthalmopathy appeared within 18 months of follow-up, hyperthyroidism was termed stable.

The diagnosis combined clinical symptoms, thyroxine, TRAb, thyroid ultrasound and orbital computed tomography scans. Study-wide points: Detected in blood as well were most expanded thyroid clonotypes with frequency above 0.001. Separation of ophthalmopathy from stable hyperthyroidism was achieved by a 13-signature model, at around 90% sensitivity and roughly 81% specificity.

The sample taken for sequencing was peripheral blood or thyroid tissue (not recorded which). The TCR comes from an adult man with Graves' hyperthyroidism. The J gene is TRBJ2-7, the V gene TRBV12-3 or TRBV12-4, with TRBD1 matching 7 bases. The CDR3 reads CASRSGDRVNEQYF. In DNA form, the CDR3 reads TGTGCCAGCAGATCAGGTGACAGGGTCAACGAGCAGTACTTC.